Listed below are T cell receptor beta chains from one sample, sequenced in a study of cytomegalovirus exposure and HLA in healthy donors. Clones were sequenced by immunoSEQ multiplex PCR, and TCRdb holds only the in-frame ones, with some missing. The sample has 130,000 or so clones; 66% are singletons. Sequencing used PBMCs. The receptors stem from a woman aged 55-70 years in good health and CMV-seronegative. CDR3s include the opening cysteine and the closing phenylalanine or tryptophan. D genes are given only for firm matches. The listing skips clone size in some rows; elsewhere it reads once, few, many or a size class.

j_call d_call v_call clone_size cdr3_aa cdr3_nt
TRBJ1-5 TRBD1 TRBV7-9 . CASSLGGTGVDSNQPQHF TGTGCCAGCAGCTTAGGGGGGACAGGTGTGGATAGCAATCAGCCCCAGCATTTT
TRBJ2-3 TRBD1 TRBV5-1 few CASSRGDRVRDTQYF TGCGCCAGCAGCCGTGGAGACAGGGTGCGTGATACGCAGTATTTT
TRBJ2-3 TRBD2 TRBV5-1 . CASRGLAGLTDTQYF TGCGCCAGCAGGGGGCTAGCGGGACTCACAGATACGCAGTATTTT
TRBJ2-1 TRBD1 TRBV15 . CATSRDRHRGHEQFF TGTGCCACCAGCAGAGATCGTCACAGGGGGCATGAGCAGTTCTTC
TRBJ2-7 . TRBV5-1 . CASSFATGSYEQYF TGCGCCAGCAGCTTTGCAACAGGGTCCTACGAGCAGTACTTC
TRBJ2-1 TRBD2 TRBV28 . CASSFTLAGVGEQFF TGTGCCAGCAGTTTTACACTAGCGGGAGTAGGGGAGCAGTTCTTC
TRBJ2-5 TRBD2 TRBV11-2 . CASNSPGRGQTQYF TGTGCCAGCAACTCCCCCGGGAGGGGCCAGACCCAGTACTTC
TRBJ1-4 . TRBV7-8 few CASSLGRRVPATNEKLFF TGTGCCAGCAGCTTAGGCAGGAGGGTACCTGCAACTAATGAAAAACTGTTTTTT
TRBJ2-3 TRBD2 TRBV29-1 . CSVDGLAGTPSTDTQYF TGCAGCGTTGACGGGCTAGCGGGGACTCCTAGCACAGATACGCAGTATTTT
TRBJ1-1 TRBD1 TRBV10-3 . CAISESSGTGEAFF TGTGCCATCAGTGAGTCGAGCGGGACAGGGGAAGCTTTCTTT
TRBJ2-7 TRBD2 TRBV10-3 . CAISESRRERTYEQYF TGTGCCATCAGTGAGTCACGGCGGGAGCGGACCTACGAGCAGTACTTC
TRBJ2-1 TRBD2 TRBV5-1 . CASSLGTSRHNEQFF TGCGCCAGCAGCCTTGGGACTAGTAGGCACAATGAGCAGTTCTTC
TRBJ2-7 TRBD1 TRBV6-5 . CASSPRQGASYEQYF TGTGCCAGCAGCCCAAGACAGGGAGCCTCCTACGAGCAGTACTTC
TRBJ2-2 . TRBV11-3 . CASSRIGETGELFF TGTGCCAGCAGCCGGATAGGGGAAACCGGGGAGCTGTTTTTT
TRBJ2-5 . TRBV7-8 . CASSLSDFRGTQYF TGTGCCAGCAGCTTGTCCGATTTTCGGGGGACCCAGTACTTC
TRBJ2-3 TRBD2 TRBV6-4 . CASSEWLAGGGDTQYF TGTGCCAGCAGTGAGTGGCTAGCGGGGGGCGGAGATACGCAGTATTTT
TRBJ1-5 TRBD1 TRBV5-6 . CASSLGTGGGGQPQHF TGTGCCAGCAGCTTGGGGACAGGGGGAGGGGGTCAGCCCCAGCATTTT
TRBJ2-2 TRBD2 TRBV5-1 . CASSPWTSGGTGELFF TGCGCCAGCAGCCCATGGACTAGCGGGGGGACCGGGGAGCTGTTTTTT
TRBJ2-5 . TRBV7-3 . CASSFAPGAGETQYF TGTGCCAGCAGCTTCGCGCCTGGGGCTGGGGAGACCCAGTACTTC
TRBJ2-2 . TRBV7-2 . CASSFQSTGELFF TGTGCCAGCAGCTTTCAGTCGACCGGGGAGCTGTTTTTT
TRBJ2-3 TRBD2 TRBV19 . CASSPTSGGPADTQYF TGTGCCAGTAGTCCGACTAGCGGGGGGCCCGCAGATACGCAGTATTTT
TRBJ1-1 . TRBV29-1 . CSVEYLGGSEAFF TGCAGCGTTGAGTATCTGGGAGGGTCTGAAGCTTTCTTT